The source of this TCR beta chain is a study of B cell selection in AIRE deficiency. Conventional CD4 T cells were sorted as CD4+CD127+ cells. Germline CDR1 SGHTA, CDR2 FQGTGA. The CDR3 runs 14 residues. In the original workflow: Patients' conventional T cells yielded around 110,000 distinct TCRbeta sequences; donors' 13.4x10^4. TCRdb's table, derived via immunoSEQ multiplex PCR, lists solely in-frame clones and lacks some. V and J calls and clone size are as listed in that table; D and trimming were resolved from the DNA. Seen here are about 25,000 clones, over 95% observed once, and the top ten hold about 0.25%. For this clone: Its antigen is unknown. A junction boundary mismatches the germline segment, possibly from a read error.

General study results and limits: Shared Treg sequences had shorter CDR3s, biased toward rearrangements with few non-templated insertions. Approximately 31% of healthy-shared Treg sequences were found among patient Tconv cells.

The rearrangement links TRBV7-3 to TRBJ1-6; 8 bases are shared with TRBD1. Sequencing used CD4+CD127+ conventional T cells sorted from PBMCs. The source of this sequence is a human donor in good health. The CDR3 reads CASSLTGGGSPLHF. The CDR3 coding sequence is TGTGCCAGCAGCCTAACAGGGGGTGGTTCACCCCTCCACTTT.